This T cell receptor beta chain was retrieved from a study of tumor-infiltrating lymphocytes in primary liver carcinoma. Study summary: Men and women, 30 to 69 years of age, made up the patients. Staging of the tumors gave T1-T3 N0M0, with widths of roughly 4.2 to 11 cm. Sequencing of the samples generated roughly 3.5 to 7.13 million productive TCRbeta reads, with similar yields across tissue types.

Co-extraction of both nucleic acids (RNA and DNA) used roughly 20-34 mg of unsorted bulk tissue. There were only treatment-naive patients, all with chronic HBV infection. Of note for this clonotype: An end of the junction does not agree with germline; a read error may underlie this.

Germline V gene data show CDR1 as SGHRS and CDR2 as YFSETQ. The CDR3 is made up of 16 amino acids. Production of TCR beta cDNA used around 0.45 ug total RNA together with a constant-region primer. Researchers made the TCR beta libraries by running three nested multiplex PCR rounds with slightly modified ARM-PCR. Use of TRBV1-TRBV30 forward primers with a C-beta reverse primer characterized the first two PCR rounds, which lasted around 11 cycles each. TCRdb re-derived calls from the multiplex PCR reads in MiXCR, one entry per CDR3 protein. The sample carries fewer than 75,000 distinct CDR3 sequences, approximately 70% recorded once.

V usage is TRBV5-1 and J usage is TRBJ2-5; TRBD2 agrees at 7 bases. The source material was liver tumor tissue from sampling region 2. Subset here: tumor region T2, inferior pole. The origin of this receptor is a man aged 35 to 55 with primary liver carcinoma and hepatitis B virus infection. CDR3 in DNA: TGCACCAGCAGCTTGGCCGGGCGGGGGATCCAAGAGACCCGGTACTTC. This encodes CTSSLAGRGIQETRYF.